One and the same sample provided the 27 T cell receptor beta chains below, sequenced in a study of PD-1 blockade in classical Hodgkin lymphoma. All patients experienced relapse after autologous stem cell transplantation, and brentuximab vedotin exposure was variable. Investigators isolated CD4+ T cells from thawed PBMCs through magnetic negative selection. Libraries were prepared by immunoSEQ multiplex PCR; TCRdb keeps only in-frame clonotypes and omits some of them. Of approximately 9,600 clones listed, just under 75% are singletons. The input for sequencing was CD4+ T cells from blood, taken at baseline. These receptors were collected from a human donor with classical Hodgkin lymphoma.

As for this clone: Germline and junction disagree at one end, which may indicate a read error. This chain connects TRBV5-8 to TRBJ1-5; maybe TRBD1 (6 bases). This CDR3 is 14 amino acids long. The V gene's germline CDR1 is SGHTS and CDR2 YDEGEE. CDR3 loop: CASSFWDMNRPQHF. CDR3 sequence (DNA): TGTGCCAGCAGCTTTTGGGACATGAATCGGCCCCAGCATTTT.

This rearrangement joins TRBV4-1 to TRBJ2-3, with D possibly matching TRBD2 (5 bases). V was shortened by 0 bases and J by 0 bases, with 25 bases between the two germline ends. The CDR3 has 21 amino acids. Germline V gene data show CDR1 as MGHRA and CDR2 as YSYEKL. DNA for the CDR3: TGCGCCAGCAGCCAAGACCAGAGCGGCCTACATCATCCGCCGAGCACAGATACGCAGTATTTT. This translates into CASSQDQSGLHHPPSTDTQYF.

The chain has TRBV6-1 and TRBJ1-6, with TRBD1 as a possible D gene (5 bases). Per the germline V gene, CDR1 is MNHNS and CDR2 is SASEGT. This CDR3 spans 16 amino acids. Trimming cost V 2 bases and J 10 bases, with 18 bases left between them. CDR3 in amino acids: CASSERPFGGGSPLHF. Written as DNA, the CDR3 is TGTGCCAGCAGTGAACGGCCCTTCGGGGGGGGGTCACCCCTCCACTTT.

This sequence joins TRBV28 and TRBJ2-7; D is uncertain. Germline V gene lookup returns CDR1 MDHEN and CDR2 SYDVKM. The CDR3 spans 14 residues. V was trimmed by 7 bases and J by 2 bases, leaving 15 bases between them. CDR3 coding DNA: TGTGCCAGCACCGATGGCCTACGAGCCTACGAGCAGTACTTC. Translated, it gives CASTDGLRAYEQYF. Combining the CDR3 with reference TRBV28 and TRBJ2-7 gives the whole variable domain DVKVTQSSRYLVKRTGEKVFLECVQDMDHENMFWYRQDPGLGLRLIYFSYDVKMKEKGDIPEGYSVSREKKERFSLILESASTNQTSMYLCASTDGLRAYEQYFGPGTRLTVT.

The rearrangement links TRBV14 to TRBJ2-2, with D possibly matching TRBD2 (6 bases). The V and J ends lost 4 bases and 6 bases respectively, with 12 bases between them. This CDR3 is 14 amino acids long. Germline V gene sequence: CDR1 SGHDN, CDR2 FVKESK. DNA for the CDR3: TGTGCCAGCAGCCGGCGGAGGGCCCCCGGGGAGCTGTTTTTT. Its translation is CASSRRRAPGELFF.

This clone was detected once. The CDR3 DNA is TGCGCCAGCACCCCGACAGGGGAAACCTACAATGAGCAGTTCTTC. Amino acids: CASTPTGETYNEQFF. The chain links TRBV5-1 to TRBJ2-1, with 8 nucleotides matching TRBD1. Germline lookup yields CDR1 SGHRS and CDR2 YFSETQ. Trimming at V came to 6 bases and at J to 2 bases, leaving 7 bases not matched to a gene. The CDR3 runs to 15 residues.

The CDR3 DNA follows: TGTGCCAGCAGTGAAGCTGGACAGGGACTGATGGCGACTAATGAAAAACTGTTTTTT. This gives the protein CASSEAGQGLMATNEKLFF. The chain carries TRBV2 and TRBJ1-4, with TRBD1 identical over 8 bases. This CDR3 has 19 amino acids. V lost 0 bases to trimming and J lost 2 bases; unmatched junction nucleotides: 11. Germline CDR1 SNHLY, CDR2 FYNNEI.

A few counts support this clone. The rearrangement uses TRBV19 and TRBJ1-2, with D possibly being TRBD1 (6 bases). The germline gives CDR1 LNHDA, CDR2 SQIVND (reference sequence). Trimming removed 5 bases from V and 8 bases from J, with 9 bases in between. The CDR3 spans 11 residues. CDR3 in amino acids: CASSHQGGYTF. The CDR3 coding sequence is TGTGCCAGTAGTCATCAGGGGGGCTACACCTTC.

The chain employs TRBV28 and TRBJ2-1; 8 bases fit TRBD2. Germline V gene lookup returns CDR1 MDHEN and CDR2 SYDVKM. There are 15 residues in the CDR3. With 10 bases clipped from V and 2 bases from J, the junction kept 10 bases outside the gene matches. The CDR3 loop reads CATLPGGGTYNEQFF. As DNA, the CDR3 is TGTGCCACCCTCCCGGGGGGGGGAACCTACAATGAGCAGTTCTTC.

This clone appeared a few times. The chain recombines TRBV6-1 with TRBJ1-3; D remains ambiguous. From germline, CDR1 is MNHNS and CDR2 SASEGT. The CDR3 is 13 residues long. V gave up 1 base and J gave up 3 bases, with 4 bases separating them. CDR3 in DNA: TGTGCCAGCAGTGAAGTTCGTGGAAACACCATATATTTT. Amino acid sequence: CASSEVRGNTIYF.

Concerning this clone: One end of the junction does not line up with germline, which may come from a read error. The chain combines TRBV5-5 with TRBJ2-7; 9 bases fit TRBD1. The CDR3 has 15 residues. Germline loops: CDR1 SGHKS, CDR2 YYEKEE (reference sequence). The chain's CDR3 is CASSLDRGGSYEQYF. CDR3 DNA: TGTGCCAGCAGTTTGGACAGGGGAGGCTCCTACGAGCAGTACTTC. The variable domain in full, with the rest retrieved from reference TRBV5-5 and TRBJ2-7, is DAGVTQSPTHLIKTRGQQVTLRCSPISGHKSVSWYQQVLGQGPQFIFQYYEKEERGRGNFPDRFSARQFPNYSSELNVNALLLGDSALYLCASSLDRGGSYEQYFGPGTRLTVT.

This clone was detected once. The chain carries TRBV5-1 and TRBJ2-5; perhaps TRBD1 as D (6 bases). There are 14 residues in the CDR3. The V end lost 4 bases, the J end lost 2 bases, and 12 bases lay between the germline ends. Germline V gene data show CDR1 as SGHRS and CDR2 as YFSETQ. In DNA form, the CDR3 reads TGCGCCAGCAGCCCTCTACAGGGACAAGAGACCCAGTACTTC. It is translated as CASSPLQGQETQYF.

V usage is TRBV5-8 and J usage is TRBJ2-5; the D is unclear. Germline assignment: CDR1 SGHTS and CDR2 YDEGEE. The germline V and J ends were trimmed by 4 bases and 5 bases, with 12 bases remaining between them. This CDR3 spans 13 amino acids. CDR3 coding DNA: TGTGCCAGCAGCCAGGATCGTTGGGAGACCCAGTACTTC. Its translation is CASSQDRWETQYF.

This clone was counted a few times. Mismatch with germline at one junction end may stem from a read error. The chain links TRBV7-7 to TRBJ2-1; tentative D call: TRBD1 (6 bases). In germline, CDR1 is SSHAT, CDR2 FNYEAQ (reference sequence). This CDR3 region has 14 residues. CDR3 sequence (DNA): TGTGCTAGCAGCTTAGGACAGCGGTCCGATGAGCAGTTCTTC. Translating gives CASSLGQRSDEQFF.

This chain connects TRBV28 to TRBJ2-1, with 7 bases identical to TRBD1. This CDR3 is 15 amino acids long. From germline, CDR1 is MDHEN and CDR2 SYDVKM. J was trimmed by 12 bases and V by 6 bases; bases with no gene match: 17. The CDR3 here is CASRPPRGRPGGQFF. CDR3 bases: TGTGCCAGCAGACCACCCCGCGGCCGCCCAGGGGGGCAGTTCTTC.

The rearrangement uses TRBV7-2 and TRBJ2-6, with D perhaps assigned TRBD1 or TRBD2 (5 bases each). Per germline, CDR1 SGHTA and CDR2 FQGNSA. This CDR3 contains 15 residues. Trimming left V 1 base short and J 2 bases short, with 6 bases between. The CDR3 DNA reads as TGTGCCAGCAGCTTAGGGGGACCTGGGGCCAACGTCCTGACTTTC. It yields the protein CASSLGGPGANVLTF.

J is TRBJ1-1 and V is TRBV15, with D possibly matching TRBD1 (6 bases). The V gene lost 5 bases and the J gene lost 3 bases, with 19 bases spanning the gap. The CDR3 totals 16 residues. CDR1 is LNHNV and CDR2 is YYDKDF in the germline V gene (reference sequence). The DNA for the CDR3 is TGTGCCACCAGCTTGAGGTGGAACAGGGTGGACACTGAAGCTTTCTTT. It yields the protein CATSLRWNRVDTEAFF.

There are a few counts of this clone. The rearrangement joins TRBV11-2 to TRBJ2-2, with 11 bases identical to TRBD2. Germline loops: CDR1 SGHAT, CDR2 FQNNGV. The CDR3 has 14 residues. J gave up 6 bases and V 4 bases, and 1 base lay outside the gene matches. The CDR3 reads CASSSTSGAGELFF. Written as DNA, the CDR3 is TGTGCCAGCAGCTCGACTAGCGGGGCCGGGGAGCTGTTTTTT.

The chain recombines TRBV15 with TRBJ2-7, with D hard to call. V lost 1 base and J lost 2, with 9 bases in between. CDR3 size: 14 residues. Germline CDR1 reads LNHNV; CDR2 reads YYDKDF (reference sequence). The DNA of the CDR3 is TGTGCCACCAGCAGAGGCGTGGGCCCCTACGAGCAGTACTTC. Its protein product is CATSRGVGPYEQYF.

The chain carries TRBV28 and TRBJ2-7, with 12 bases aligning to TRBD2. The germline V gene has CDR1 MDHEN and CDR2 SYDVKM. This CDR3 is 19 amino acids long. J lost 0 bases, V lost 8 bases, and 17 bases had no gene match. The CDR3 bases are TGTGCCAGCCCCCTCGGCAAGCTAGCGGGAGGGCGGAGCTCCTACGAGCAGTACTTC. It is translated as CASPLGKLAGGRSSYEQYF.

This clone is classed as medium-sized. This rearrangement joins TRBV18 to TRBJ1-2; TRBD1 might be the D (6 bases). V shed 6 bases and J shed 6 bases, with 14 bases lying between them. Germline V gene lookup returns CDR1 KGHSH and CDR2 LQKENI. The CDR3 runs to 13 residues. CDR3 amino acids: CASSPDRDNGYTF. For the CDR3, the DNA is TGTGCCAGCTCTCCGGACAGAGACAATGGCTACACCTTC.

This clone has a single count. The gene calls are TRBV6-5 and TRBJ1-6; maybe TRBD1 (5 bases). Between the trimmed V and J ends, which lost 4 bases and 7 bases, there was a span of 11 bases. The CDR3 totals 14 residues. Germline assignment: CDR1 MNHEY and CDR2 SVGAGI. For the CDR3, the DNA is TGTGCCAGCAGTTCCGGGACGGTGAATTCACCCCTCCACTTT. It translates to CASSSGTVNSPLHF.

This chain links TRBV7-3 with TRBJ2-6; 9 positions match TRBD1. The CDR3 has 18 amino acids. The V gene's germline CDR1 is SGHTA and CDR2 FQGTGA. Unmatched junction bases numbered 8, after V lost 5 bases and J lost 0 bases. The chain's CDR3 is CASSPTGTGISGANVLTF. The CDR3 nucleotides read TGTGCCAGCAGCCCTACCGGGACAGGGATCTCTGGGGCCAACGTCCTGACTTTC.

This clone appeared a few times. V and J are TRBV7-9 and TRBJ1-2; maybe TRBD1 (5 bases). The CDR3 sequence is 12 residues long. V gave up 2 bases and J gave up 8 bases, with 9 bases separating them. CDR1 and CDR2 (germline): SEHNR, FQNEAQ (reference sequence). The CDR3 DNA reads TGTGCCAGCAGCTTAAGCGGGGGAGGCTACACCTTC. Encoded protein: CASSLSGGGYTF.

The rearrangement links TRBV19 to TRBJ2-2, with 13 bases aligning to TRBD2. CDR3 size: 21 residues. The V and J ends lost 1 base and 0 bases, in that order; junction bases with no gene match: 11. Per germline, CDR1 LNHDA and CDR2 SQIVND (reference sequence). CDR3 sequence: CASSIARLAGGTRSNTGELFF. For the CDR3, the DNA is TGTGCCAGTAGTATAGCCAGACTAGCGGGAGGTACTCGGTCGAACACCGGGGAGCTGTTTTTT.

This chain uses TRBV6-1 with TRBJ2-2; D ambiguous. This CDR3 comprises 14 residues. CDR1 is MNHNS, CDR2 SASEGT, per germline. V was shortened by 8 bases and J by 0 bases, with 10 bases between the two germline ends. CDR3 sequence reads: CASVVTANTGELFF. CDR3 nucleotides: TGTGCCAGCGTGGTCACGGCGAACACCGGGGAGCTGTTTTTT.

This clone was observed a single time. The genes are TRBV12-2 and TRBJ2-1; TRBD1, the D gene given by the table, was not confirmed from the DNA. TRBV12-2 is a known pseudogene. CDR3 size: 16 residues. CDR3: CASHTDGSDRDNEQFF. The CDR3 nucleotides are TGTGCAAGTCACACGGACGGGAGTGACAGGGACAATGAGCAGTTCTTC.